This TCR beta chain was retrieved from a study of Ad26.COV2.S vaccination and SARS-CoV-2 variants. Regarding treatment: some 20 received Ad26.COV2.S at low or high dose, single or two shots; five or six received placebo; per-sample allocation not given. Day 63 following the first vaccine or placebo injection was when the samples were taken. Libraries were prepared by immunoSEQ multiplex PCR; TCRdb keeps only in-frame clonotypes and omits some of them. The data contain fewer than 400,000 clones, about 82% of them seen just once; the ten biggest clones take up more than 1.5%. Germline assignment: CDR1 MGHRA and CDR2 YSYEKL. V gave up 4 bases and J gave up 5 bases; unmatched junction bases: 9. The length of the CDR3 is 18 residues.

The receptor comes from a person aged 18 to 65 who received the Ad26.COV2.S COVID-19 vaccine or a placebo. The genes are TRBV4-1 and TRBJ2-3, with 16 nucleotides matching TRBD2. The specimen was peripheral blood, collected in a trial of Ad26.COV2.S vaccine versus placebo. Here the CDR3 DNA reads TGCGCCAGCAGCCCCGCCGGGACTAGCGGGGGGGCTGTAGATACGCAGTATTTT. Protein sequence: CASSPAGTSGGAVDTQYF.